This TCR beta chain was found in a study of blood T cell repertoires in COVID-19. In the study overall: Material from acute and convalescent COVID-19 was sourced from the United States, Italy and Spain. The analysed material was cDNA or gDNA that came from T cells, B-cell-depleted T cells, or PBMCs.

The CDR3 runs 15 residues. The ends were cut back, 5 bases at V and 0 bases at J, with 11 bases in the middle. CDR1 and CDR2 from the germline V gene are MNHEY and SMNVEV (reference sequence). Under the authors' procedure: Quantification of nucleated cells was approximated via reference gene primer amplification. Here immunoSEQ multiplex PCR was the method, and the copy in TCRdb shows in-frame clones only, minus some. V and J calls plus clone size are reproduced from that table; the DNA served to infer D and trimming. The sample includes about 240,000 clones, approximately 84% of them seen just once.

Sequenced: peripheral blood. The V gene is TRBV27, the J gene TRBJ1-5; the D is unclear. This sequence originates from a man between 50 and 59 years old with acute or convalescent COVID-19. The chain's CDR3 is CASSAGFYSNQPQHF. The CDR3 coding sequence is TGTGCCAGCAGTGCAGGTTTTTATAGCAATCAGCCCCAGCATTTT.